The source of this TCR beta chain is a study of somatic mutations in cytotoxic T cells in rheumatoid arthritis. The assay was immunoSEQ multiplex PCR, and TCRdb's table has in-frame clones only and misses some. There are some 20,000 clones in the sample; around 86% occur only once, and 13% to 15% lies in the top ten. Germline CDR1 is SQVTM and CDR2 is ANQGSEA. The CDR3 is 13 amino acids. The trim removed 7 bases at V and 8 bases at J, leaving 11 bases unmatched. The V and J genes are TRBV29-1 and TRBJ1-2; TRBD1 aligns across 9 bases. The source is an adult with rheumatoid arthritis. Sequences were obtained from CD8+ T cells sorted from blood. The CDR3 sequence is CSDRGQGLGGYTF. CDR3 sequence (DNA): TGCAGCGACCGGGGACAGGGATTAGGAGGCTACACCTTC.